Listed below are T cell receptor beta chains from one sample, sequenced in a study of blood T cell repertoires in COVID-19. The repertoire was sequenced with immunoSEQ multiplex PCR; TCRdb's copy has only in-frame clones and lacks some. The table records 210,000 or so clones, 65% to 85% of them present only once. The specimen was PBMCs or T cells enriched from blood (not recorded which). All receptors come from a middle-aged woman with acute COVID-19. The CDR3 runs from the conserved cysteine through the conserved F or W. The order of the fields is J gene, V gene, clone size, D gene, CDR3 protein, CDR3 DNA. D genes are given only for firm matches. For some rows the clone size is stated as once, few or many, or as a class when expanded; others skip it.

j_gene: TRBJ1-2; v_gene: TRBV6-5; abundance: once; d_gene: NA; CDR3aa: CASSNPLRGDYGYTF; CDR3nt: TGTGCCAGCAGTAACCCTCTCCGGGGTGACTATGGCTACACCTTC
j_gene: TRBJ1-6; v_gene: TRBV30; abundance: NA; d_gene: TRBD1; CDR3aa: CAWSGGQRGPNSPLHF; CDR3nt: TGTGCCTGGAGTGGGGGACAGAGAGGGCCTAATTCACCCCTCCACTTT
j_gene: TRBJ1-1; v_gene: TRBV20-1; abundance: NA; d_gene: NA; CDR3aa: CSASRDSMNTEAFF; CDR3nt: TGCAGTGCTAGTCGGGACTCCATGAACACTGAAGCTTTCTTT
j_gene: TRBJ1-4; v_gene: TRBV29-1; abundance: few; d_gene: NA; CDR3aa: CSVGVREKLFF; CDR3nt: TGCAGCGTTGGTGTGCGGGAAAAACTGTTTTTT
j_gene: TRBJ1-6; v_gene: TRBV21-1; abundance: NA; d_gene: NA; CDR3aa: CASSKEGRGNSPLHF; CDR3nt: TGTGCCAGCAGCAAAGAGGGCAGGGGCAATTCACCCCTCCACTTT
j_gene: TRBJ1-1; v_gene: TRBV14; abundance: NA; d_gene: NA; CDR3aa: CASSQAQGYTEAFF; CDR3nt: TGTGCCAGCAGCCAAGCCCAGGGGTACACTGAAGCTTTCTTT
j_gene: TRBJ1-2; v_gene: TRBV5-1; abundance: NA; d_gene: NA; CDR3aa: CASSPAIDRPNYGYTF; CDR3nt: TGCGCCAGCAGCCCGGCCATCGACAGGCCTAACTATGGCTACACCTTC
j_gene: TRBJ2-7; v_gene: TRBV7-9; abundance: NA; d_gene: NA; CDR3aa: CASSLYGTDEQYF; CDR3nt: TGTGCCAGCAGCTTATACGGCACAGACGAGCAGTACTTC
j_gene: TRBJ1-2; v_gene: TRBV19; abundance: few; d_gene: TRBD1; CDR3aa: CASSVPGTGKGYTF; CDR3nt: TGTGCCAGTAGTGTACCCGGGACAGGGAAAGGCTACACCTTC
j_gene: TRBJ2-5; v_gene: TRBV24-1; abundance: NA; d_gene: TRBD1; CDR3aa: CATRGQGQETQYF; CDR3nt: TGTGCCACCCGCGGACAGGGACAAGAGACCCAGTACTTC
j_gene: TRBJ2-3; v_gene: TRBV6-4; abundance: few; d_gene: TRBD2; CDR3aa: CASSGGGATDTQYF; CDR3nt: TGTGCCAGCAGTGGCGGGGGGGCCACAGATACGCAGTATTTT
j_gene: TRBJ1-2; v_gene: TRBV30; abundance: NA; d_gene: NA; CDR3aa: CAWGRGKGRFRGYTF; CDR3nt: TGTGCCTGGGGCCGGGGAAAAGGGCGGTTTCGTGGCTACACCTTC
j_gene: TRBJ1-2; v_gene: TRBV27; abundance: NA; d_gene: TRBD1; CDR3aa: CASSSSRDRGLYYGYTF; CDR3nt: TGTGCCAGCAGTTCATCCCGGGACAGGGGTCTTTACTATGGCTACACCTTC
j_gene: TRBJ1-2; v_gene: TRBV18; abundance: NA; d_gene: TRBD1; CDR3aa: CASSLTRGTGENYGYTF; CDR3nt: TGTGCCAGCTCACTCACACGCGGGACAGGGGAGAACTATGGCTACACCTTC